This TCR beta chain was recorded in a study of T cells in tuberculosis. This clone was seen a few times. Assay used: immunoSEQ multiplex PCR; TCRdb lists only in-frame clones, some missing. The sample holds tens of thousands of clones; 75% to 90% are singletons and the top ten take roughly 14%. The CDR3 contains 14 residues. Trimming took 3 bases from V and 12 from J; bases not matched to a gene: 13. Germline CDR1 SGHTA, CDR2 FQGNSA. Specimen: PBMCs. The source is a donor between 10 and 29 years old with latent tuberculosis or without tuberculosis infection. This sequence joins TRBV7-2 and TRBJ1-1; 7 bases fit TRBD1. CDR3 sequence reads: CASSFGAGGSGTFF. Written as DNA, the CDR3 is TGTGCCAGCAGCTTCGGGGCAGGGGGGTCTGGTACTTTCTTT.